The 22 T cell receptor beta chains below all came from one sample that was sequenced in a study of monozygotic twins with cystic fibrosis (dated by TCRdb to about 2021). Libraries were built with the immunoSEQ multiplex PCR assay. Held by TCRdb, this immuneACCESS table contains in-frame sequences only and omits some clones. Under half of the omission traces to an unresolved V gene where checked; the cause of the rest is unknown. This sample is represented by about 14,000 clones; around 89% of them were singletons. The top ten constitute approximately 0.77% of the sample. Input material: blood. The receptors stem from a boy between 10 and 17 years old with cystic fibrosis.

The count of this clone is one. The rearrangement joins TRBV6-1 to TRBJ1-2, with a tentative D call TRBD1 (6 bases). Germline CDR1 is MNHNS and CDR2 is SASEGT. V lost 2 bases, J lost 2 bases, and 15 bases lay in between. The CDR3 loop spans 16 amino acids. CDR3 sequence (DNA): TGTGCCAGCAGTGAACAGGGGCGGTGGGGCAACTATGGCTACACCTTC. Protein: CASSEQGRWGNYGYTF.

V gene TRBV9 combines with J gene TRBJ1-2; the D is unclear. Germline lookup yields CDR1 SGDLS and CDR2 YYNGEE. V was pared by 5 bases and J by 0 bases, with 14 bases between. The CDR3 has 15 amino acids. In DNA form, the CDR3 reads TGTGCCAGCAGTTCGGGTACAGCCTCTAACTATGGCTACACCTTC. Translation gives CASSSGTASNYGYTF.

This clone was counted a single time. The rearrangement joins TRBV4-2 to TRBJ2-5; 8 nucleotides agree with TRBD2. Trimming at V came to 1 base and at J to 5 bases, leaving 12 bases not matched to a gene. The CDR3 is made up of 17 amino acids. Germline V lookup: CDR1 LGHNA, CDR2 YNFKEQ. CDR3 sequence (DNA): TGTGCCAGCAGCCAAGTACCCGGGACTAGTGGATGGGAGACCCAGTACTTC. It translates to CASSQVPGTSGWETQYF.

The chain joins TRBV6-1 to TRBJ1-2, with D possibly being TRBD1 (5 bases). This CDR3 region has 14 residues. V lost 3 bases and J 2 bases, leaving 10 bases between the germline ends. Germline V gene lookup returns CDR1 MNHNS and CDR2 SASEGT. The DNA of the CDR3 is TGTGCCAGCAGTGAGGCCGGGACCAACTATGGCTACACCTTC. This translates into CASSEAGTNYGYTF.

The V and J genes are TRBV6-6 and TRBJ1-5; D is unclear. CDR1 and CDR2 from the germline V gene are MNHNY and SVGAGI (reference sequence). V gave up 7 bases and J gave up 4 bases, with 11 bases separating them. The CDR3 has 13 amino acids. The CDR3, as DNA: TGTGCCAGCAACCCTGGGGAGAATCAGCCCCAGCATTTT. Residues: CASNPGENQPQHF.

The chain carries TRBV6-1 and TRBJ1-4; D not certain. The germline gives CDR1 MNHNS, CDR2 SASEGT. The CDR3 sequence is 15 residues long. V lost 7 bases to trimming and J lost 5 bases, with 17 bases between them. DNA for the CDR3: TGTGCCAGCACTTTCTCCGGCGGTTCAAATGAAAAACTGTTTTTT. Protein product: CASTFSGGSNEKLFF.

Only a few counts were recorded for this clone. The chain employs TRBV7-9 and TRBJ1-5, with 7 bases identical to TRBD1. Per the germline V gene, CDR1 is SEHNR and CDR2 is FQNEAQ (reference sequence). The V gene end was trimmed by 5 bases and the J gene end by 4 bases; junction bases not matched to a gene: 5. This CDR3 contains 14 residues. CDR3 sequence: CASSRQGRNQPQHF. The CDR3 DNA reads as TGTGCCAGCAGCCGACAGGGCCGGAATCAGCCCCAGCATTTT. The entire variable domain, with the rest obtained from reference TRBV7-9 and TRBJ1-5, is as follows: DTGVSQNPRHKITKRGQNVTFRCDPISEHNRLYWYRQTLGQGPEFLTYFQNEAQLEKSRLLSDRFSAERPKGSFSTLEIQRTEQGDSAMYLCASSRQGRNQPQHFGDGTRLSIL.

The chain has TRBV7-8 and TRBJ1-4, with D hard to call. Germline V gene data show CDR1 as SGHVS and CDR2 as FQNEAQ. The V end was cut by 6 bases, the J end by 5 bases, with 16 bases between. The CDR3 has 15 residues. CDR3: CASRPGRMKNEKLFF. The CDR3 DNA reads TGTGCCAGCAGACCGGGTCGGATGAAAAATGAAAAACTGTTTTTT.

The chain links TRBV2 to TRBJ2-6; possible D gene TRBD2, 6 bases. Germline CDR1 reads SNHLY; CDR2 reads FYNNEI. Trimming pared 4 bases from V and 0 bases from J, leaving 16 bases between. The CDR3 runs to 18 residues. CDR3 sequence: CASSVGLASLSGANVLTF. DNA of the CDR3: TGTGCCAGCAGTGTTGGCCTAGCGTCCCTCTCTGGGGCCAACGTCCTGACTTTC.

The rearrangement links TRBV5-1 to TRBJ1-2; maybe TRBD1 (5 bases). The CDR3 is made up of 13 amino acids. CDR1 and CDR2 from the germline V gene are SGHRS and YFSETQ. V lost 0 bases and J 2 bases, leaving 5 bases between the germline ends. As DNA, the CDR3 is TGCGCCAGCAGCTTGGCAGGGAACTATGGCTACACCTTC. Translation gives CASSLAGNYGYTF.

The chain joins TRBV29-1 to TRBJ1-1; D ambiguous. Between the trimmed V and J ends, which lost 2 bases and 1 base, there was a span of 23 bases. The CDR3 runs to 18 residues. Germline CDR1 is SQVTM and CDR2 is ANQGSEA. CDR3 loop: CSVERRVAPRPSNTEAFF. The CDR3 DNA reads TGCAGCGTTGAAAGAAGGGTAGCTCCAAGGCCCTCGAACACTGAAGCTTTCTTT.

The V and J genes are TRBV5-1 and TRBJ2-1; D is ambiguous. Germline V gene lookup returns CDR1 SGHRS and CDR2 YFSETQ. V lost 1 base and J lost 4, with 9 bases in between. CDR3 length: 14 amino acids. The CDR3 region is CASSLQATYNEQFF. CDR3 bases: TGCGCCAGCAGCTTGCAAGCGACGTACAATGAGCAGTTCTTC.

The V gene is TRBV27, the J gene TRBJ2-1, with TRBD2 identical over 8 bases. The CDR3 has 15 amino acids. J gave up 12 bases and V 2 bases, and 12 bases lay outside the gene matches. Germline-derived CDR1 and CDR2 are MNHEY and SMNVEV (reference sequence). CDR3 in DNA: TGTGCCAGCAGTTTAACGCTAGCGGGTGCCCGGTGGCAGTTCTTC. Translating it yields CASSLTLAGARWQFF.

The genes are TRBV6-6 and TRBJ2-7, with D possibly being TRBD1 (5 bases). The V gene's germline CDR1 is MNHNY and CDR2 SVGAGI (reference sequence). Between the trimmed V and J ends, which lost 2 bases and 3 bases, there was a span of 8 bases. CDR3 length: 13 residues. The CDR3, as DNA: TGTGCCAGCAGTTACCGGCAGGGCTACGAGCAGTACTTC. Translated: CASSYRQGYEQYF.

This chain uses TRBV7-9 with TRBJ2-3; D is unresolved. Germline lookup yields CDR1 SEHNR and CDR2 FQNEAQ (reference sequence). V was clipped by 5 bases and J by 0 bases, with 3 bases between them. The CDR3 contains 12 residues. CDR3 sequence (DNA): TGTGCCAGCAGCCCGAGCACAGATACGCAGTATTTT. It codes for CASSPSTDTQYF.

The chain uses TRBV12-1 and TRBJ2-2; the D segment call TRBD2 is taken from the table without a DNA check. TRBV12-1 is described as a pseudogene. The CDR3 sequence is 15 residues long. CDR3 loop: CASSFTSGNTGELFF. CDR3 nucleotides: TGTGCCAGCAGCTTTACTAGCGGGAACACCGGGGAGCTGTTTTTT.

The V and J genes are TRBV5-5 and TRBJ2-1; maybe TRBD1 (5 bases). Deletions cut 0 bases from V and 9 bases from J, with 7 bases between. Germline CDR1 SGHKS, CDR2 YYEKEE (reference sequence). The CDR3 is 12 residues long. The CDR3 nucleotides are TGTGCCAGCAGCTTGGAGGGGCCTGAGCAGTTCTTC. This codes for CASSLEGPEQFF. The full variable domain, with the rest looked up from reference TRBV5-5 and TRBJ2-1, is DAGVTQSPTHLIKTRGQQVTLRCSPISGHKSVSWYQQVLGQGPQFIFQYYEKEERGRGNFPDRFSARQFPNYSSELNVNALLLGDSALYLCASSLEGPEQFFGPGTRLTVL.

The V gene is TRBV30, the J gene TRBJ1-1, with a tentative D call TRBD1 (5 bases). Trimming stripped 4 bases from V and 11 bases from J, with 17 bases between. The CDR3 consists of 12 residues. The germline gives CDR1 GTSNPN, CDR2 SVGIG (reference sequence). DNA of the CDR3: TGTGCCTGGATCGCCCTGGGGGTAATGGCTTTCTTT. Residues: CAWIALGVMAFF.

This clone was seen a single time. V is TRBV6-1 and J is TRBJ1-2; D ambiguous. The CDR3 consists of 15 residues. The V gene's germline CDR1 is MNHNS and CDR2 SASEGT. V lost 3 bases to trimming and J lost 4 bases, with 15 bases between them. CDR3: CASSEQRGPPYGYTF. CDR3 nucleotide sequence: TGTGCCAGCAGTGAGCAACGCGGTCCACCCTATGGCTACACCTTC.

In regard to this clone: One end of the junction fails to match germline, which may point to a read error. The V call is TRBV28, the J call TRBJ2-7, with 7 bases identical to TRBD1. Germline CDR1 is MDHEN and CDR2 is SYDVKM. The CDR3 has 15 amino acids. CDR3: CASSLNAVGTAAVDF. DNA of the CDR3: TGTGCCAGCAGTCTTAATGCAGTAGGGACAGCGGCCGTAGACTTC.

CDR3 sequence (DNA): TGTGCCAGCAGTTCCTCATTAGACCCTCGCAATCAGCCCCAGCATTTT. Translation: CASSSSLDPRNQPQHF. V is TRBV2 and J is TRBJ1-5; D gene uncertain. Trimming removed 5 bases from V and 2 bases from J, with 16 bases in between. The CDR3 is 16 residues long. From germline, CDR1 is SNHLY and CDR2 FYNNEI.

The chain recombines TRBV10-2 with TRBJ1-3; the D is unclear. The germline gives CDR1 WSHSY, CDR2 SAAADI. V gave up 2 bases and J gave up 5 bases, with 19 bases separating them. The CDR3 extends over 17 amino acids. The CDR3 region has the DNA TGCGCCAGCAGTGAGGACCTACGGGATCGTTATAGAAACACCATATATTTT. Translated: CASSEDLRDRYRNTIYF.